These T cell receptor beta chains were read from a single sample in a study of OX40 agonist ivuxolimab in advanced cancers. TCRdb's table, derived via immunoSEQ multiplex PCR, lists solely in-frame clones and lacks some. Seen here are 50,000 to 70,000 clones, approximately 93% observed once, and the top ten hold about 18%. The sequencing here drew on CD4+ or CD8+ T cells sorted from blood, taken in a trial of the OX40 agonist ivuxolimab. These receptors came from an adult with an advanced solid tumor such as melanoma, head and neck, liver or kidney cancer. CDR3s leave out the opening cysteine and the closing phenylalanine or tryptophan.

CDR3aa: ASSYSQADGEQY; len: 12; v_gene: TRBV6-5; j_gene: TRBJ2-7
CDR3aa: ATSRDRRQPQH; len: 11; v_gene: TRBV15; j_gene: TRBJ1-5
CDR3aa: ASSHPPSGQYNEQF; len: 14; v_gene: TRBV4-1; j_gene: TRBJ2-1
CDR3aa: ASSLNRGPSGNTIY; len: 14; v_gene: TRBV11-3; j_gene: TRBJ1-3
CDR3aa: ASSILPAGGYTGELF; len: 15; v_gene: TRBV19; j_gene: TRBJ2-2
CDR3aa: ASSQGWGEETQY; len: 12; v_gene: TRBV4-1; j_gene: TRBJ2-5
CDR3aa: ASSLPLDSYQSTNEKLF; len: 17; v_gene: TRBV28; j_gene: TRBJ1-4
CDR3aa: ASSFGQTDTQY; len: 11; v_gene: TRBV28; j_gene: TRBJ2-3
CDR3aa: ASSLGYTQY; len: 9; v_gene: TRBV27; j_gene: TRBJ2-3
CDR3aa: ASSIDQGREGKYEQY; len: 15; v_gene: TRBV19; j_gene: TRBJ2-7
CDR3aa: ASSQGPGWEQY; len: 11; v_gene: TRBV4-1; j_gene: TRBJ2-7
CDR3aa: ASRQNIMNTEAF; len: 12; v_gene: TRBV28; j_gene: TRBJ1-1
CDR3aa: ASSFNLAGTGWGQY; len: 14; v_gene: TRBV28; j_gene: TRBJ2-7
CDR3aa: ASSSTTDKAYKQY; len: 13; v_gene: TRBV5-1; j_gene: TRBJ2-7
CDR3aa: ASANSRLSSYNEQF; len: 14; v_gene: TRBV28; j_gene: TRBJ2-1